This TCR beta chain is from a study of T cell responses to AZD1222 COVID-19 vaccine. Study at large: Pooling covered second doses at about 4 or about 12 weeks. Regarding the study as a whole: Donor demographics were predominantly white British with a female majority; clonal diversity may be underestimated. Only after the peak T cell response were repertoires sampled. Of spike-specific TCRs, nearly half reportedly target regions left unmutated in variants.

A remark on this clone: The antigen is not known.

Deletions cut 3 bases from V and 4 bases from J, with 6 bases between. CDR3 length: 12 residues. Germline V gene sequence: CDR1 MDHEN, CDR2 SYDVKM. Clones were read by immunoSEQ multiplex PCR, and TCRdb kept only the in-frame ones, dropping some. The sample records approximately 170,000 clones, 75% to 90% being singletons. The origin of this receptor is an adult in good health. Here the sequenced sample was peripheral blood, taken on day 0 of AZD1222 vaccination. The chain has TRBV28 and TRBJ2-5; D unclear. The chain's CDR3 is CASSLMGETQYF. For the CDR3, the DNA is TGTGCCAGCAGTTTGATGGGAGAGACCCAGTACTTC.